These 30 T cell receptor beta chains share one sample of origin, sequenced in a study of beta chain features in type 1 diabetes. These receptors have no identified antigens. Every isolated RNA sample was fully reverse transcribed, so sequencing captured expressed TCRB transcripts. Method: immunoSEQ multiplex PCR; TCRdb's copy keeps in-frame clones and lacks some. Here the sample spans around 260,000 clones, just over 20% being singletons. Study-wide results and caveats: Among patients with Type 1 diabetes, TCRB CDR3s were moderately but significantly shorter in every one of the four CD4+ subsets.

Sequencing was done on a sample of naive CD4+ T cells from blood. The receptor source for this set is a woman in her 40s with type 1 diabetes.

This rearrangement joins TRBV29-1 to TRBJ2-1; 8 bases map to TRBD1. V lost 6 bases, J lost 7 bases, and 5 bases stayed unmatched. CDR3 length: 12 residues. CDR1 is SQVTM, CDR2 ANQGSEA, per germline. The CDR3 nucleotides read TGCAGCGTCGGACAGGGCAGAAATGAGCAGTTCTTC. This encodes CSVGQGRNEQFF.

This clone appeared a few times. The chain carries TRBV7-2 and TRBJ1-3, with TRBD1 matching 7 bases. CDR1 SGHTA and CDR2 FQGNSA come from the germline V gene. V lost 5 bases to trimming and J lost 4 bases; unmatched junction nucleotides: 5. This CDR3 comprises 14 residues. In DNA form, the CDR3 reads TGTGCCAGCAGCATTAAGGGGGCAGGAAACACCATATATTTT. It specifies CASSIKGAGNTIYF.

The chain combines TRBV2 with TRBJ1-2, with D unresolved. Germline V gene lookup returns CDR1 SNHLY and CDR2 FYNNEI. Between the trimmed V and J ends, which lost 6 bases and 5 bases, there was a span of 10 bases. This CDR3 spans 12 amino acids. Written as DNA, the CDR3 is TGTGCCAGCAGGATTACAGCATATGGCTACACCTTC. It encodes CASRITAYGYTF. Filled out from reference TRBV2 and TRBJ1-2, the complete variable domain reads EPEVTQTPSHQVTQMGQEVILRCVPISNHLYFYWYRQILGQKVEFLVSFYNNEISEKSEIFDDQFSVERPDGSNFTLKIRSTKLEDSAMYFCASRITAYGYTFGSGTRLTVV.

The V call is TRBV9, the J call TRBJ1-1; D perhaps matches TRBD1 (5 bases). The CDR3 is 14 residues long. The V gene lost 6 bases and the J gene lost 3 bases, with 15 bases spanning the gap. Looked up from germline, CDR1 is SGDLS and CDR2 is YYNGEE. The CDR3 region has the DNA TGTGCCAGCACCCCAGGGATAGGGTACACTGAAGCTTTCTTT. Translated: CASTPGIGYTEAFF.

V usage is TRBV30 and J usage is TRBJ2-3, with a weak D call TRBD2 (5 bases). V was pared by 4 bases and J by 5 bases, with 16 bases between. CDR1 and CDR2 from the germline V gene are GTSNPN and SVGIG (reference sequence). The CDR3 is 14 amino acids. The DNA for the CDR3 is TGTGCCTGGAATCGAGCGGAGTCCGGAGATACGCAGTATTTT. Amino acid sequence: CAWNRAESGDTQYF. The full variable domain, its missing parts supplied by reference TRBV30 and TRBJ2-3, is SQTIHQWPATLVQPVGSPLSLECTVEGTSNPNLYWYRQAAGRGLQLLFYSVGIGQISSEVPQNLSASRPQDRQFILSSKKLLLSDSGFYLCAWNRAESGDTQYFGPGTRLTVL.

The chain couples TRBV6-5 to TRBJ1-6; tentatively, D is TRBD1 (6 bases). Germline V gives CDR1 MNHEY, CDR2 SVGAGI. V dropped 7 bases and J dropped 8 bases, with 12 bases sitting between them. The CDR3 is 13 amino acids. CDR3 DNA sequence: TGTGCCAGCAACACAGGGATGGATTCACCCCTCCACTTT. This codes for CASNTGMDSPLHF.

The rearrangement uses TRBV5-1 and TRBJ2-7, with TRBD1 as a possible D gene (5 bases). Trimming stripped 1 base from V and 2 bases from J, with 7 bases between. Germline loops: CDR1 SGHRS, CDR2 YFSETQ. CDR3 length: 13 amino acids. The CDR3 here is CASSLQGTYEQYF. The CDR3 DNA sequence: TGCGCCAGCAGCTTGCAGGGTACCTACGAGCAGTACTTC.

This chain connects TRBV18 to TRBJ2-1; D is possibly TRBD2 (5 bases). The CDR3 loop spans 15 amino acids. Trimming took 2 bases from V and 2 from J, leaving 10 bases between them. Germline V lookup: CDR1 KGHSH, CDR2 LQKENI. The CDR3 DNA follows: TGTGCCAGCTCACCAGGGAGCGACACCTACAATGAGCAGTTCTTC. This translates into CASSPGSDTYNEQFF.

This clone occurred a few times. CDR3 amino acids: CASSATITQHF. CDR3 sequence (DNA): TGTGCCAGCAGCGCAACAATTACCCAGCATTTT. The rearrangement joins TRBV2 to TRBJ1-5; D remains unclear. Trimming removed 6 bases at V and 11 bases at J, with 11 bases between. The CDR3 is 11 amino acids. Germline V gene lookup returns CDR1 SNHLY and CDR2 FYNNEI. Based on the CDR3 plus reference TRBV2 and TRBJ1-5, the full variable domain is EPEVTQTPSHQVTQMGQEVILRCVPISNHLYFYWYRQILGQKVEFLVSFYNNEISEKSEIFDDQFSVERPDGSNFTLKIRSTKLEDSAMYFCASSATITQHFGDGTRLSIL.

A few counts support this clone. V and J are TRBV7-2 and TRBJ2-3, with 7 bases identical to TRBD2. This CDR3 has 16 residues. Germline trimming cut 4 bases from V and 3 bases from J; bases unmatched to any gene: 10. Germline CDR1 and CDR2: SGHTA and FQGNSA. The CDR3 loop reads CASSSPPGLKTDTQYF. In nucleotides, the CDR3 is TGTGCCAGCAGCTCGCCCCCGGGACTAAAAACAGATACGCAGTATTTT.

The chain employs TRBV10-3 and TRBJ2-1; D gene unclear. In germline, CDR1 is ENHRY, CDR2 SYGVKD. V dropped 3 bases and J dropped 0 bases, with 3 bases sitting between them. This CDR3 contains 13 residues. CDR3 protein: CAISDSSYNEQFF. DNA for the CDR3: TGTGCCATCAGTGACAGCTCCTACAATGAGCAGTTCTTC.

This chain uses TRBV29-1 with TRBJ2-3; D unclear. The germline V gene has CDR1 SQVTM and CDR2 ANQGSEA. The ends were cut back, 6 bases at V and 4 bases at J, with 11 bases in the middle. The CDR3 runs to 12 residues. The CDR3, as DNA: TGCAGCGTCTATCTACCCGCAGATACGCAGTATTTT. The encoded protein is CSVYLPADTQYF.

This chain connects TRBV4-2 to TRBJ2-3; TRBD2 matches 11 bases. The J segment lost 5 bases and the V segment lost 4 bases, leaving 14 bases of the junction unmatched. Per the germline V gene, CDR1 is LGHNA and CDR2 is YNFKEQ. CDR3 length: 18 amino acids. DNA for the CDR3: TGTGCCAGCAGCCCGAACCCGTTAGCGGGGGGGTATATAGATACGCAGTATTTT. It translates to CASSPNPLAGGYIDTQYF.

This clone occurred a few times. The genes are TRBV19 and TRBJ2-5; D is perhaps TRBD2 (5 bases). The CDR3 sequence is 14 residues long. The germline V gene encodes CDR1 LNHDA and CDR2 SQIVND (reference sequence). V was shortened by 8 bases and J by 0 bases, with 13 bases between the two germline ends. The CDR3, as DNA: TGTGCCAGTGCCGTAACCGGGAACCAAGAGACCCAGTACTTC. Its protein is CASAVTGNQETQYF.

The chain links TRBV7-2 to TRBJ2-1; D unclear. V was shortened by 5 bases and J by 3 bases, with 2 bases between the two germline ends. Germline V gene data show CDR1 as SGHTA and CDR2 as FQGNSA. The CDR3 spans 11 residues. The CDR3 sequence: CASSRYNEQFF. The CDR3 DNA follows: TGTGCCAGCAGCCGCTACAATGAGCAGTTCTTC.

V gene TRBV4-3 combines with J gene TRBJ2-7; TRBD1 is a possible D gene (7 bases). The CDR3 covers 15 residues. The V gene lost 0 bases and the J gene lost 6 bases, with 15 bases spanning the gap. Looked up from germline, CDR1 is LGHNA and CDR2 is YSLEER. The CDR3 loop reads CASSQDGQEGREQYF. For the CDR3, the DNA is TGCGCCAGCAGCCAAGACGGACAGGAGGGCCGCGAGCAGTACTTC.

The chain recombines TRBV25-1 with TRBJ2-6; D remains ambiguous. The germline CDR1 and CDR2 sequences are MGHDK and SYGVNS. Trimming shortened V by 4 bases and J by 0 bases, and 10 bases separated the two germline ends. There are 16 residues in the CDR3. CDR3 bases: TGTGCCAGCAGTGGAGCTCTGAGCTCTGGGGCCAACGTCCTGACTTTC. Residues: CASSGALSSGANVLTF.

The chain uses TRBV29-1 and TRBJ1-1; the D gene is possibly TRBD1 (6 bases). The germline V gene encodes CDR1 SQVTM and CDR2 ANQGSEA. This CDR3 is 13 amino acids long. Trimming shortened V by 6 bases and J by 4 bases, and 15 bases separated the two germline ends. CDR3: CSVARGQSTEAFF. The CDR3 nucleotides are TGCAGCGTAGCCCGTGGACAGAGCACTGAAGCTTTCTTT.

V and J are TRBV28 and TRBJ2-5; maybe TRBD2 (5 bases). The CDR3 spans 12 residues. Trimming removed 6 bases at V and 4 bases at J, with 9 bases between. Looked up from germline, CDR1 is MDHEN and CDR2 is SYDVKM. For the CDR3, the DNA is TGTGCCAGCAGACCAGCGGTAGAGACCCAGTACTTC. Its translation is CASRPAVETQYF. Complete variable domain (other parts from reference TRBV28 and TRBJ2-5): DVKVTQSSRYLVKRTGEKVFLECVQDMDHENMFWYRQDPGLGLRLIYFSYDVKMKEKGDIPEGYSVSREKKERFSLILESASTNQTSMYLCASRPAVETQYFGPGTRLLVL.

This chain joins TRBV6-6 and TRBJ2-3; tentatively, D is TRBD1 (6 bases). The germline gives CDR1 MNHNY, CDR2 SVGAGI (reference sequence). Trimming removed 7 bases at V and 0 bases at J, with 8 bases between. The CDR3 sequence is 13 residues long. The CDR3 region is CASTDRSTDTQYF. CDR3 nucleotides: TGTGCCAGCACCGACAGGAGCACAGATACGCAGTATTTT.

This clone showed up just a few times. This chain joins TRBV5-1 and TRBJ2-3; TRBD1 matches at 9 bases. Germline assignment: CDR1 SGHRS and CDR2 YFSETQ. Trimming at V came to 0 bases and at J to 3 bases, leaving 5 bases not matched to a gene. The CDR3 is made up of 16 amino acids. The CDR3 nucleotides are TGCGCCAGCAGCTTGGCCCGGGACAGGGCAACAGATACGCAGTATTTT. It translates to CASSLARDRATDTQYF. Full variable domain (outside the CDR3, taken from reference TRBV5-1 and TRBJ2-3): KAGVTQTPRYLIKTRGQQVTLSCSPISGHRSVSWYQQTPGQGLQFLFEYFSETQRNKGNFPGRFSGRQFSNSRSEMNVSTLELGDSALYLCASSLARDRATDTQYFGPGTRLTVL.

This sequence joins TRBV15 and TRBJ1-3; 7 bases align to TRBD1. The CDR3 has 16 amino acids. CDR1 LNHNV and CDR2 YYDKDF come from the germline V gene (reference sequence). Unmatched junction bases numbered 3, after V lost 1 base and J lost 0 bases. The DNA for the CDR3 is TGTGCCACCAGCAGAGTTGGGGACAGCTCTGGAAACACCATATATTTT. It is translated as CATSRVGDSSGNTIYF. Combining the CDR3 with reference TRBV15 and TRBJ1-3 gives the whole variable domain DAMVIQNPRYQVTQFGKPVTLSCSQTLNHNVMYWYQQKSSQAPKLLFHYYDKDFNNEADTPDNFQSRRPNTSFCFLDIRSPGLGDTAMYLCATSRVGDSSGNTIYFGEGSWLTVV.

The chain couples TRBV4-1 to TRBJ1-1; 8 nucleotides agree with TRBD1. Trimming cost V 4 bases and J 11 bases; bases outside gene matches: 15. Germline V gene sequence: CDR1 MGHRA, CDR2 YSYEKL. The CDR3 sequence is 15 residues long. The CDR3 loop is CASSPLDRDIVEAFF. CDR3 nucleotide sequence: TGCGCCAGCAGCCCCCTGGACAGGGACATCGTGGAGGCTTTCTTT.

This clone occurred a few times. The rearrangement uses TRBV19 and TRBJ2-7; 9 bases line up with TRBD1. CDR3 size: 13 residues. Looked up from germline, CDR1 is LNHDA and CDR2 is SQIVND (reference sequence). The junction had 3 bases not matched to a gene; V was cut back by 6 bases and J by 3 bases. The CDR3 DNA reads as TGTGCCAGTAGGGGGACAGGGCACTACGAGCAGTACTTC. This codes for CASRGTGHYEQYF.

The chain combines TRBV5-1 with TRBJ1-1, with 8 bases fitting TRBD1. Trimming cost V 3 bases and J 1 base; bases outside gene matches: 8. The germline V gene encodes CDR1 SGHRS and CDR2 YFSETQ. The length of the CDR3 is 16 residues. In nucleotides, the CDR3 is TGCGCCAGCAGCTGGGGTCCCGGGACAGGGAACACTGAAGCTTTCTTT. The encoded protein is CASSWGPGTGNTEAFF.

The V and J genes are TRBV4-2 and TRBJ1-1, with D unclear. This CDR3 contains 15 residues. Germline assignment: CDR1 LGHNA and CDR2 YNFKEQ. With 1 base removed from V and 2 bases from J, the gap between germline ends came to 11 bases. DNA of the CDR3: TGTGCCAGCAGCCAAGGAGGGCAGACTAACACTGAAGCTTTCTTT. This translates into CASSQGGQTNTEAFF.

This clone was counted between two and nine times. This sequence joins TRBV15 and TRBJ1-4, with 8 bases lining up with TRBD1. Losses at the gene ends were 2 bases for V and 7 bases for J; bases not matched to a gene: 3. CDR1 is LNHNV and CDR2 is YYDKDF in the germline V gene (reference sequence). CDR3 length: 14 residues. This CDR3 reads CATSRQGAGEKLFF. In nucleotides, the CDR3 is TGTGCCACCAGCAGACAGGGGGCGGGTGAAAAACTGTTTTTT.

The V and J genes are TRBV5-1 and TRBJ1-2; D remains unclear. Per the germline V gene, CDR1 is SGHRS and CDR2 is YFSETQ. V was cut by 2 bases and J by 5 bases, with 10 bases left in between. This CDR3 spans 13 amino acids. The CDR3 sequence is CASSFGDNYGYTF. The CDR3, as DNA: TGCGCCAGCAGCTTCGGGGATAATTATGGCTACACCTTC.

This clone was observed a few times. The chain combines TRBV25-1 with TRBJ1-6; a weak D match, TRBD1 (6 bases). With 5 bases removed from V and 10 bases from J, the gap between germline ends came to 21 bases. This CDR3 region has 16 residues. Germline-derived CDR1 and CDR2 are MGHDK and SYGVNS. CDR3: CASSPPGHPNGSPLHF. The CDR3 bases are TGTGCCAGCAGTCCACCGGGACACCCGAACGGGTCACCCCTCCACTTT.

The chain carries TRBV28 and TRBJ1-2; D is uncertain. CDR3 size: 12 residues. V was trimmed by 7 bases and J by 4 bases, leaving 10 bases between them. Germline CDR1 and CDR2: MDHEN and SYDVKM. The CDR3 DNA sequence: TGTGCCAGCAATTCGGGGAGCTATGGCTACACCTTC. As protein: CASNSGSYGYTF.